These T cell receptor beta chains were read from a single sample in a study of blood T cell repertoires in COVID-19. This table comes from immunoSEQ multiplex PCR, and its TCRdb copy is limited to in-frame clones, with some not included. The repertoire includes fewer than 150,000 clones, about 77% of them detected once, and about 18% sits in the top ten. Sequencing input: peripheral blood. The receptors stem from a man at least 80 years old with acute or convalescent COVID-19. CDR3s leave out the opening cysteine and the closing phenylalanine or tryptophan.

V gene: TRBV3-1/TRBV3-2
CDR3 length: 10
J gene: TRBJ2-5
CDR3 protein: ASSQVQETQY

V gene: TRBV11-3
CDR3 length: 14
J gene: TRBJ2-3
CDR3 protein: ASSLGTSGAGDTQY

V gene: TRBV18
CDR3 length: 10
J gene: TRBJ2-5
CDR3 protein: ASSPPKEAQY

V gene: TRBV13
CDR3 length: 13
J gene: TRBJ2-4
CDR3 protein: ASSDRGSAKNIQY

V gene: TRBV7-8
CDR3 length: 13
J gene: TRBJ1-3
CDR3 protein: ASSPRDRVENTIY

V gene: TRBV5-1
CDR3 length: 13
J gene: TRBJ2-5
CDR3 protein: ASSLSTSGLGTQY

V gene: TRBV19
CDR3 length: 10
J gene: TRBJ1-2
CDR3 protein: ASSSPGFGYT

V gene: TRBV3-1/TRBV3-2
CDR3 length: 12
J gene: TRBJ2-5
CDR3 protein: ASSLGTGKETQY

V gene: TRBV2
CDR3 length: 13
J gene: TRBJ1-6
CDR3 protein: ASTQEGQGNSPLH

V gene: TRBV9
CDR3 length: 13
J gene: TRBJ2-7
CDR3 protein: ASSVAAGTYYEQY

V gene: TRBV29-1
CDR3 length: 15
J gene: TRBJ1-2
CDR3 protein: SVEDPQGGFVSYGYT

V gene: TRBV27
CDR3 length: 13
J gene: TRBJ1-5
CDR3 protein: ASSLFPGKDQPQH

V gene: TRBV29-1
CDR3 length: 13
J gene: TRBJ2-4
CDR3 protein: SVEDRGRGKNIQY

V gene: TRBV5-1
CDR3 length: 11
J gene: TRBJ1-2
CDR3 protein: ASSPQGAGGYT

V gene: TRBV19
CDR3 length: 14
J gene: TRBJ1-1
CDR3 protein: ASSKGTGKSYTEAF

V gene: TRBV5-8
CDR3 length: 12
J gene: TRBJ2-5
CDR3 protein: ASSPKRGGETQY

V gene: TRBV10-3
CDR3 length: 13
J gene: TRBJ1-5
CDR3 protein: AISVGGQANQPQH

V gene: TRBV11-2
CDR3 length: 12
J gene: TRBJ2-3
CDR3 protein: ASSAGGGLDTQY

V gene: TRBV6-5
CDR3 length: 12
J gene: TRBJ1-5
CDR3 protein: ASSAPGGNQPQH

V gene: TRBV6-5
CDR3 length: 13
J gene: TRBJ2-5
CDR3 protein: ASRITSGVVKTQY

V gene: TRBV12-3/TRBV12-4
CDR3 length: 11
J gene: TRBJ1-2
CDR3 protein: ASSLARGAGYT

V gene: TRBV7-3
CDR3 length: 12
J gene: TRBJ2-3
CDR3 protein: ASSKDRGTDTQY

V gene: TRBV3-1/TRBV3-2
CDR3 length: 11
J gene: TRBJ1-1
CDR3 protein: ASSLSSGTEAF

V gene: TRBV30
CDR3 length: 12
J gene: TRBJ2-6
CDR3 protein: AWSLAAGANVLT

V gene: TRBV6-6
CDR3 length: 14
J gene: TRBJ1-3
CDR3 protein: ASSLRTGSISDTIY

V gene: TRBV7-2
CDR3 length: 12
J gene: TRBJ1-1
CDR3 protein: ASRPQGANTEAF

V gene: TRBV27
CDR3 length: 13
J gene: TRBJ2-6
CDR3 protein: ASSFSGGGANVLT

V gene: TRBV1
CDR3 length: 10
J gene: TRBJ2-7
CDR3 protein: TSSQLAYEQY

V gene: TRBV5-6
CDR3 length: 12
J gene: TRBJ1-2
CDR3 protein: ASTLTGANYGYT

V gene: TRBV9
CDR3 length: 13
J gene: TRBJ2-7
CDR3 protein: ASSVDWDRVYEQY

V gene: TRBV24-1
CDR3 length: 13
J gene: TRBJ2-3
CDR3 protein: ATSDRLAGADTQY

V gene: TRBV5-1
CDR3 length: 11
J gene: TRBJ1-1
CDR3 protein: ASSLEQNTEAF

V gene: TRBV7-2
CDR3 length: 13
J gene: TRBJ2-2
CDR3 protein: ASSLGQGGTGELF

V gene: TRBV6-1
CDR3 length: 12
J gene: TRBJ1-2
CDR3 protein: ASSEVGNLDGYT

V gene: TRBV5-1
CDR3 length: 11
J gene: TRBJ2-7
CDR3 protein: ASSLSVAYEQY

V gene: TRBV29-1
CDR3 length: 11
J gene: TRBJ1-2
CDR3 protein: SASGTSNYGYT

V gene: TRBV3-1/TRBV3-2
CDR3 length: 14
J gene: TRBJ2-1
CDR3 protein: ASSQGDSGGRGEQF

V gene: TRBV29-1
CDR3 length: 9
J gene: TRBJ2-7
CDR3 protein: SVERAYEQY

V gene: TRBV3-1/TRBV3-2
CDR3 length: 14
J gene: TRBJ2-3
CDR3 protein: ASSQVGGGSTDTQY

V gene: TRBV5-4
CDR3 length: 11
J gene: TRBJ2-6
CDR3 protein: ASSLAAGTVLT

V gene: TRBV15
CDR3 length: 14
J gene: TRBJ2-3
CDR3 protein: ATSRRQGAQTDTQY

V gene: TRBV4-1
CDR3 length: 13
J gene: TRBJ1-4
CDR3 protein: ASSPQVLTNEKLF

V gene: TRBV6-5
CDR3 length: 12
J gene: TRBJ1-5
CDR3 protein: ASSILPLNQPQH

V gene: TRBV5-5
CDR3 length: 14
J gene: TRBJ1-6
CDR3 protein: ASSFVGSRQDSPLH

V gene: TRBV7-6
CDR3 length: 12
J gene: TRBJ2-2
CDR3 protein: ASSQGQNTGELF

V gene: TRBV5-1
CDR3 length: 12
J gene: TRBJ1-1
CDR3 protein: ASSLRIRNTEAF

V gene: TRBV6-1
CDR3 length: 14
J gene: TRBJ1-1
CDR3 protein: ASSEVTGGPATEAF

V gene: TRBV10-2
CDR3 length: 12
J gene: TRBJ1-1
CDR3 protein: ASSETGSNTEAF

V gene: TRBV30
CDR3 length: 13
J gene: TRBJ1-6
CDR3 protein: AWSNLRGRDSPLH

V gene: TRBV19
CDR3 length: 13
J gene: TRBJ1-5
CDR3 protein: ASRVWGQINQPQH